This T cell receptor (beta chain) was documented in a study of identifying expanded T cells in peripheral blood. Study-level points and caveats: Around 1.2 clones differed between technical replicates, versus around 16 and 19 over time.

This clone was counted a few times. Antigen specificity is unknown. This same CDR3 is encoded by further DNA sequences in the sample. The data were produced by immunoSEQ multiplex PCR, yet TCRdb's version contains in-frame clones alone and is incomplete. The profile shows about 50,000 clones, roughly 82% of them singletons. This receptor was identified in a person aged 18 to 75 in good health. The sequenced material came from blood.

In DNA form, the CDR3 reads TGTGCCAGCAGCCCTGGTAGGGGGGGCTATGGCTACACCTTC. This codes for CASSPGRGGYGYTF. The chain employs TRBV5-4 and TRBJ1-2; the D gene is possibly TRBD1 (6 bases). Trimming removed 4 bases from V and 4 bases from J, with 14 bases in between. The CDR3 is 14 amino acids. Germline V CDR1 and CDR2: SGHNT, YYREEE (reference sequence). Complete variable domain (other parts from reference TRBV5-4 and TRBJ1-2): ETGVTQSPTHLIKTRGQQVTLRCSSQSGHNTVSWYQQALGQGPQFIFQYYREEENGRGNFPPRFSGLQFPNYSSELNVNALELDDSALYLCASSPGRGGYGYTFGSGTRLTVV.